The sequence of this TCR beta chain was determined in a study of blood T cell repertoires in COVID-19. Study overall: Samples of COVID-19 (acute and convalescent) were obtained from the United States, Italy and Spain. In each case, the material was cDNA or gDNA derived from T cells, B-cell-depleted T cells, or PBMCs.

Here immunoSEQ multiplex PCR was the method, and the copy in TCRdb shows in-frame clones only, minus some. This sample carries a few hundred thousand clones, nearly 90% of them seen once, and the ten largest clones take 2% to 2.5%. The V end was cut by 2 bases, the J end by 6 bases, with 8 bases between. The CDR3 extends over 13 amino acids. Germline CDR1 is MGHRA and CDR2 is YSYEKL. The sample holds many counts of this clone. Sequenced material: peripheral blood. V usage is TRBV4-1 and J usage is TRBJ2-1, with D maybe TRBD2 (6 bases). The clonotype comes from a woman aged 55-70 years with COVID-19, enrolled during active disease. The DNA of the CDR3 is TGCGCCAGCAGCCAACTGGGAGGCAATGAGCAGTTCTTC. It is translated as CASSQLGGNEQFF.